Listed below are T cell receptor beta chains from one sample, sequenced in a study of T cell changes during pregnancy in multiple sclerosis. TCRdb's copy holds only in-frame clones and misses some; the assay was immunoSEQ multiplex PCR. Found here are 12,000 or so clones, 75% to 90% of them singletons; the top ten hold around 11%. The sample consisted of CD8+ T cells from peripheral blood mononuclear cells, taken after pregnancy. The receptors come from a female donor in good health, enrolled as a control in a pregnancy study. Both conserved end residues are part of each CDR3. The D gene is left open where the match is weak. Rows may omit the clone size; those that give it use once, few, many or a size class.

clone size	V gene	D gene	J gene	CDR3 protein	CDR3 DNA
-	TRBV30	TRBD1	TRBJ2-1	CAWRERDRVINEQFF	TGTGCCTGGAGGGAACGGGACAGGGTCATCAATGAGCAGTTCTTC
once	TRBV9	-	TRBJ2-5	CASSEGTLRLQETQYF	TGTGCCAGCAGCGAGGGGACACTCCGTCTACAAGAGACCCAGTACTTC
-	TRBV27	TRBD2	TRBJ2-4	CASSFLPSGENIQYF	TGTGCCAGCAGTTTTTTACCCAGCGGGGAGAACATTCAGTACTTC
-	TRBV7-2	TRBD2	TRBJ2-1	CASSLVGGGNNEQFF	TGTGCCAGCAGCTTAGTCGGCGGGGGGAACAATGAGCAGTTCTTC
-	TRBV9	TRBD2	TRBJ2-3	CASSAGRGLQNAHTQYF	TGTGCCAGCAGCGCGGGGAGGGGACTACAGAATGCGCATACGCAGTATTTT
-	TRBV5-6	-	TRBJ1-1	CASSLRGTEAFF	TGTGCCAGCAGCTTGAGGGGAACTGAAGCTTTCTTT
few	TRBV6-4	TRBD2	TRBJ2-2	CASSELAGSTGELFF	TGTGCCAGCAGTGAGCTAGCGGGAAGCACCGGGGAGCTGTTTTTT
-	TRBV5-1	-	TRBJ2-7	CASSPLGGRAQGASEQYF	TGCGCCAGCAGCCCTCTCGGTGGCAGGGCTCAAGGGGCATCCGAGCAGTACTTC
-	TRBV19	TRBD2	TRBJ2-1	CASSIELADYNEQFF	TGTGCCAGTAGTATCGAACTAGCGGACTACAATGAGCAGTTCTTC
-	TRBV5-1	TRBD1	TRBJ1-3	CASSTNPSTGWLSGNTIYF	TGCGCCAGCAGCACCAATCCCTCGACAGGGTGGCTCTCTGGAAACACCATATATTTT
once	TRBV10-1	-	TRBJ2-7	CASSESWGQISEQYF	TGCGCCAGCAGTGAGTCGTGGGGGCAGATCTCCGAGCAGTACTTC
once	TRBV11-2	-	TRBJ2-7	CASSPYSYEQYF	TGTGCCAGCAGCCCCTACAGCTACGAGCAGTACTTC
-	TRBV13	-	TRBJ1-4	CASSAGLRAAPNEKLFF	TGTGCCAGCAGCGCAGGGTTACGGGCGGCGCCTAATGAAAAACTGTTTTTT
once	TRBV18	-	TRBJ2-6	CASSPGERARLSSGANVLTF	TGTGCCAGCTCACCGGGTGAGCGGGCGAGACTTTCCTCTGGGGCCAACGTCCTGACTTTC
few	TRBV6-1	-	TRBJ1-4	CASRHLGEKLFF	TGTGCCAGCAGACACCTTGGTGAAAAACTGTTTTTT
-	TRBV4-3	-	TRBJ1-3	CASSQGAGAGGNTIYF	TGCGCCAGCAGCCAAGGGGCGGGAGCGGGGGGAAACACCATATATTTT
-	TRBV6-4	-	TRBJ1-6	CASSDSNAVNSPLHF	TGTGCCAGCAGTGACTCAAATGCGGTCAATTCACCCCTCCACTTT
once	TRBV27	TRBD1	TRBJ2-3	CASSLFPTDRGGSTDTQYF	TGTGCCAGCAGTTTATTCCCCACGGACAGGGGCGGGTCGACAGATACGCAGTATTTT
-	TRBV7-9	-	TRBJ2-5	CASSSQEVETQYF	TGTGCCAGCAGCTCCCAGGAGGTGGAGACCCAGTACTTC
-	TRBV11-3	-	TRBJ2-5	CASSPRLVVYQYF	TGTGCCAGCAGCCCACGACTAGTCGTTTACCAGTACTTC
once	TRBV6-1	TRBD2	TRBJ2-1	CASSVERGARWEQFF	TGTGCCAGCAGTGTGGAGCGGGGGGCGAGATGGGAGCAGTTCTTC
-	TRBV14	-	TRBJ2-7	CASTTYWRSRDSHEQYF	TGTGCCAGCACCACATACTGGAGGAGTAGGGATTCCCACGAGCAGTACTTC
-	TRBV6-5	-	TRBJ1-2	CASSYSWRGPGGYTF	TGTGCCAGCAGTTACTCCTGGAGGGGACCCGGTGGCTACACCTTC
-	TRBV13	TRBD2	TRBJ2-2	CASSRLAGGPGELFF	TGTGCCAGCAGCCGACTAGCGGGAGGCCCCGGGGAGCTGTTTTTT
-	TRBV7-3	TRBD1	TRBJ1-2	CASRPGQGRGGYTF	TGTGCCAGCAGACCGGGACAGGGGAGGGGTGGCTACACCTTC
-	TRBV28	TRBD1	TRBJ2-5	CASRTQGSETQYF	TGTGCCAGCAGAACACAGGGGTCAGAGACCCAGTACTTC
once	TRBV6-4	-	TRBJ2-1	CASSEGQGGDDEQFF	TGTGCCAGCAGTGAGGGGCAGGGAGGTGACGATGAGCAGTTCTTC
once	TRBV7-9	TRBD1	TRBJ2-3	CASSSTGGEGTQYF	TGTGCCAGCAGCTCGACAGGGGGTGAAGGTACGCAGTATTTT
-	TRBV9	-	TRBJ1-3	CASSESTGTSGNTIYF	TGTGCCAGCAGCGAATCGACAGGCACCTCTGGAAACACCATATATTTT
-	TRBV7-6	TRBD2	TRBJ2-7	CASSLEFRLAEYYEQYF	TGTGCCAGCAGCTTAGAATTTCGGCTAGCGGAGTACTACGAGCAGTACTTC
-	TRBV6-6	TRBD2	TRBJ2-1	CASSPGTSVGRDEQFF	TGTGCCAGCAGCCCCGGGACTAGCGTCGGGAGGGATGAGCAGTTCTTC
-	TRBV6-6	-	TRBJ2-4	CASRGDVAKNIQYF	TGTGCCAGCCGGGGAGACGTGGCCAAAAACATTCAGTACTTC
-	TRBV5-4	-	TRBJ1-2	CASSSRQSYGYTF	TGTGCCAGCAGCTCGAGACAGTCCTATGGCTACACCTTC
-	TRBV2	TRBD1	TRBJ2-7	CATLGTVSYEQYF	TGTGCGACGCTGGGGACAGTAAGTTACGAGCAGTACTTC
-	TRBV5-5	TRBD1	TRBJ1-3	CASTSRGAEISGNTIYF	TGTGCCAGCACCTCCAGGGGGGCCGAGATCTCTGGAAACACCATATATTTT
-	TRBV19	-	TRBJ2-7	CASSNGRGPWYEQYF	TGTGCCAGTAGTAACGGGCGGGGCCCGTGGTACGAGCAGTACTTC
-	TRBV9	TRBD2	TRBJ2-1	CASSRGGNEQFF	TGTGCCAGCAGCCGGGGGGGCAATGAGCAGTTCTTC
-	TRBV28	-	TRBJ2-2	CASSLTRVPGELFF	TGTGCCAGCAGTTTAACTCGCGTCCCCGGGGAGCTGTTTTTT
once	TRBV5-6	TRBD2	TRBJ2-1	CASSLLAGAEAENEQFF	TGTGCCAGCAGCTTGCTAGCGGGAGCAGAAGCGGAAAATGAGCAGTTCTTC
once	TRBV6-1	-	TRBJ2-7	CASSEAQDYEQYF	TGTGCCAGCAGTGAAGCGCAGGACTACGAGCAGTACTTC
-	TRBV6-5	-	TRBJ2-2	CASTPGVSTGELFF	TGTGCCAGCACCCCCGGGGTCAGCACCGGGGAGCTGTTTTTT
-	TRBV11-2	TRBD2	TRBJ2-4	CASSFRSGGPLAKNIQYF	TGTGCCAGCAGCTTTCGTAGCGGGGGACCCCTAGCCAAAAACATTCAGTACTTC
-	TRBV5-1	-	TRBJ2-7	CASSDGLEYYEQYF	TGCGCCAGCAGCGACGGACTGGAATACTACGAGCAGTACTTC
few	TRBV7-2	-	TRBJ1-2	CASSLESGVAGYTF	TGTGCCAGCAGCTTAGAGTCCGGGGTGGCGGGCTACACCTTC
-	TRBV4-2	TRBD1	TRBJ1-1	CASSFPGQEGTEAFF	TGTGCCAGCAGCTTTCCGGGACAGGAGGGGACTGAAGCTTTCTTT
-	TRBV19	TRBD2	TRBJ2-3	CASSRGGFTDTQYF	TGTGCCAGTAGTCGCGGGGGATTCACAGATACGCAGTATTTT
-	TRBV25-1	-	TRBJ1-6	CATRSGDGSPLHF	TGTGCCACGCGAAGCGGGGATGGGTCACCCCTCCACTTT
-	TRBV9	-	TRBJ1-6	CASSVDGGPGSPLHF	TGTGCCAGCAGCGTAGATGGAGGGCCGGGTTCACCCCTCCACTTT
few	TRBV28	TRBD1	TRBJ1-1	CATRQGWDTEAFF	TGTGCCACTCGACAGGGGTGGGACACTGAAGCTTTCTTT
-	TRBV7-9	TRBD1	TRBJ2-7	CASSHPGTGVYEQYF	TGTGCCAGCAGCCACCCCGGGACAGGGGTTTACGAGCAGTACTTC
-	TRBV11-3	TRBD2	TRBJ2-3	CASSFSGFGAGTDTQYF	TGTGCCAGCAGCTTTAGCGGGTTCGGGGCTGGCACAGATACGCAGTATTTT
-	TRBV19	TRBD2	TRBJ2-7	CASRKREGTYEQYF	TGTGCCAGTAGGAAGCGGGAAGGAACCTACGAGCAGTACTTC
-	TRBV19	TRBD1	TRBJ2-7	CASSIGTGSSYEQYF	TGTGCCAGTAGTATTGGGACAGGGAGCTCCTACGAGCAGTACTTC
-	TRBV7-9	TRBD2	TRBJ2-7	CASSKTSGRPEQYF	TGTGCCAGCAGCAAAACTAGCGGGAGGCCCGAGCAGTACTTC
-	TRBV6-5	-	TRBJ2-1	CASRVLLDSYNEQFF	TGTGCCAGCAGGGTACTATTGGATTCCTACAATGAGCAGTTCTTC
few	TRBV4-3	TRBD2	TRBJ2-7	CASSQGWASGSYEQYF	TGCGCCAGCAGCCAGGGATGGGCTAGCGGGAGTTACGAGCAGTACTTC
-	TRBV5-1	TRBD1	TRBJ1-6	CASSPRDRNSIYNSPLHF	TGCGCCAGCAGCCCCCGGGACAGAAATTCTATCTATAATTCACCCCTCCACTTT
-	TRBV19	-	TRBJ2-1	CASSAGGESNEQFF	TGTGCCAGTAGTGCCGGGGGAGAATCGAATGAGCAGTTCTTC
-	TRBV30	-	TRBJ1-4	CAWGLGAEKLFF	TGTGCCTGGGGCTTGGGGGCGGAAAAACTGTTTTTT